This TCR beta chain was sequenced during a study of radiotherapy plus CTLA-4 blockade in lung cancer. Study-level background: Objective responses were documented in approximately 18% of patients, with disease control in just over 30%.

The V end was cut by 0 bases, the J end by 6 bases, with 10 bases between. Germline V gene lookup returns CDR1 ENHRY and CDR2 SYGVKD. This CDR3 spans 14 amino acids. Study-level findings and limits: Expansion of tumor-derived TCR clones was observed in blood after radiotherapy plus ipilimumab. Together with interferon-beta, which increased in serum after radiation, early dynamic changes in blood T cell clones were reportedly the best predictors of response.

Sequencing used immunoSEQ multiplex PCR; TCRdb keeps in-frame clones, though not all of them. The table has 85,000 to 130,000 clones, more than 75% seen once. Comment on this clone: The antigen remains undetermined.

This chain uses TRBV10-3 with TRBJ2-3, with no clear D. The input for sequencing was peripheral blood, taken from a patient treated with radiotherapy plus ipilimumab. This sequence originates from a human donor with non-small cell lung cancer that progressed on radiotherapy plus ipilimumab. Some clones in this sample may be carry-over from other donors' samples. The CDR3 sequence: CAISESVDEDTQYF. CDR3 bases: TGTGCCATCAGTGAGTCCGTGGACGAGGATACGCAGTATTTT.